One sample yielded the 9 T cell receptor beta chains listed below, sequenced in a study of T cells after yellow fever vaccination. TCRdb ran MiXCR on the 5' RACE reads and lists one entry per CDR3 protein. The table lists approximately 550,000 distinct CDR3 sequences, roughly 14% of them singletons. The sample in question was PBMCs, obtained on the day of the yellow fever booster vaccination. The receptors were sampled from a man aged 30 to 39 who received the YFV17D yellow fever vaccine.

The chain joins TRBV2 to TRBJ2-1, with a possible D match to TRBD2 (6 bases). In germline, CDR1 is SNHLY, CDR2 FYNNEI. The V gene lost 4 bases and the J gene lost 15 bases, with 16 bases spanning the gap. The CDR3 covers 12 residues. DNA of the CDR3: TGTGCCAGCAGTGTTCCTAGCCGGGAGTGGTTCTTC. Translated, it gives CASSVPSREWFF.

This clonotype has only a few counts. V usage is TRBV20-1 and J usage is TRBJ2-6; D perhaps matches TRBD2 (5 bases). The CDR3 extends over 16 amino acids. CDR1 is DFQATT and CDR2 is SNEGSKA in the germline V gene (reference sequence). Trimming shortened V by 6 bases and J by 3 bases, and 18 bases separated the two germline ends. Here the CDR3 DNA reads TGCAGTGCGAGGAGTTTAGTGGGGAGTGGGGCCAACGTCCTGACTTTC. This sequence encodes CSARSLVGSGANVLTF.

The V call is TRBV20-1, the J call TRBJ2-1, with TRBD2 matching 8 bases. With 0 bases clipped from V and 3 bases from J, the junction kept 10 bases outside the gene matches. Germline lookup yields CDR1 DFQATT and CDR2 SNEGSKA (reference sequence). This CDR3 contains 17 residues. CDR3 loop: CSARDLSGLGGYNEQFF. For the CDR3, the DNA is TGCAGTGCTAGAGATCTTTCGGGACTAGGAGGCTACAATGAGCAGTTCTTC.

This clonotype was recorded at least ten times. The V and J genes are TRBV20-1 and TRBJ2-7, with 10 bases matching TRBD2. V lost 5 bases and J lost 2; bases outside the gene matches: 6. The CDR3 is 14 amino acids. In germline, CDR1 is DFQATT, CDR2 SNEGSKA (reference sequence). CDR3 sequence reads: CSAPPGLATYEQYF. DNA for the CDR3: TGCAGTGCTCCACCGGGACTAGCGACCTACGAGCAGTACTTC.

This chain joins TRBV23-1 and TRBJ1-6; D remains ambiguous. TRBV23-1 is known as an ORF, though its function is uncertain. Trimming pared 3 bases from V and 2 bases from J, leaving 8 bases between. This CDR3 region has 15 residues. The CDR3 sequence is CASSHPQPYNSPLHF. CDR3 nucleotides: TGCGCCAGCAGTCATCCACAACCCTATAATTCACCCCTCCACTTT.

Concerning this clonotype: A read error is possible here, since a much larger clone lies one base away. The V call is TRBV7-2, the J call TRBJ1-1; D is perhaps TRBD1 (6 bases). Germline V CDR1 and CDR2: SGHTA, FQGNSA. V was shortened by 5 bases and J by 1 base, with 17 bases between the two germline ends. This CDR3 has 16 residues. The CDR3: CASSLYPDRSNTEAFF. CDR3 in DNA: TGTGCCAGCAGCCTTTACCCGGACAGATCGAACACTGAAGCTTTCTTT.

CDR3 sequence reads: CASWEGYAEAFF. Here the CDR3 DNA reads TGTGCCAGCTGGGAGGGTTACGCTGAAGCTTTCTTT. The rearrangement links TRBV12-3 or TRBV12-4 to TRBJ1-1; D remains ambiguous. The CDR3 sequence is 12 residues long. V dropped 8 bases and J dropped 6 bases, with 13 bases sitting between them.

In DNA form, the CDR3 reads TGCAGTGCTAGAGAATCGGCTGATTACAATGAGCAGTTCTTC. Encoded protein: CSARESADYNEQFF. This chain uses TRBV20-1 with TRBJ2-1, with D hard to call. This CDR3 is 14 amino acids long. Germline-derived CDR1 and CDR2 are DFQATT and SNEGSKA (reference sequence). V gave up 0 bases and J gave up 4 bases, with 10 bases separating them.

V gene TRBV19 combines with J gene TRBJ1-1; D ambiguous. Deletions cut 5 bases from V and 1 base from J, with 11 bases between. The CDR3 is 14 amino acids. From germline, CDR1 is LNHDA and CDR2 SQIVND (reference sequence). CDR3: CASSGRDQNTEAFF. In DNA form, the CDR3 reads TGTGCCAGTAGTGGGAGGGATCAGAACACTGAAGCTTTCTTT.